The source of this T cell receptor (beta chain) is a study of CD8+ T cells in alopecia areata. Study at large: Tofacitinib therapy lasting 6 to 18 months was followed by 6 months off drug.

The V end was cut by 5 bases, the J end by 0 bases, with 4 bases between. The CDR3 extends over 13 amino acids. CDR1 is MGHDK and CDR2 is SYGVNS in the germline V gene. Investigators isolated RNA and reverse transcribed it into cDNA to act as the sequencing template. Sequenced by immunoSEQ multiplex PCR; TCRdb stores in-frame clones only, minus some. The table has 160,000 or so clones, around 55% seen once. The study's findings and limits: Unlike in mice, where it was clearer, TCR sharing across patients was less clear, possibly HLA-related. Researchers report lesional scalp, most notably alopecia totalis/universalis, outstripped normal scalp in clonality.

Sorting of CD4+ and CD8+ T cells was performed on PBMCs. As for this clone: Its antigen is currently unknown.

Material: CD8+ T cells sorted from blood, obtained at week 0. The sequence came from a human donor with alopecia areata. The chain employs TRBV25-1 and TRBJ2-2; D is uncertain. CDR3 coding DNA: TGTGCCAGCAGTCCATCGAACACCGGGGAGCTGTTTTTT. This codes for CASSPSNTGELFF.